The T cell receptor beta chain under discussion was sequenced for a study of response to subunit inactivated influenza vaccine. This clonotype occurred a few times. Its antigen remains unidentified. Unmatched junction bases numbered 8, after V lost 6 bases and J lost 2 bases. The CDR3 is made up of 15 amino acids. Germline CDR1 MDHEN, CDR2 SYDVKM. MiXCR was run by TCRdb on the RT-PCR reads, yielding one entry per CDR3 protein. The table shows roughly 700,000 distinct CDR3 sequences, with approximately 15% occurring only once. Points from the study as a whole: A suggestion made by the authors is that each seasonal influenza vaccination recruits few new T cells.

The clonotype comes from a man over 45 who received an inactivated influenza vaccine. The genes are TRBV28 and TRBJ2-7; 9 bases are shared with TRBD2. The sample in question was PBMCs from blood, obtained 14 to 15 days before vaccination. The CDR3 protein is CASSTAAGGPYEQYF. CDR3 nucleotides: TGTGCCAGCAGCACCGCAGCGGGAGGCCCCTACGAGCAGTACTTC.